The rows below give T cell receptor beta chains drawn from one sample of a study of CD8+CD57+ T cells in acquired aplastic anemia. TCRdb re-derived calls from the reads in MiXCR, one entry per CDR3 protein. The sample consists of approximately 380,000 distinct CDR3 sequences, 55% to 70% of them appearing once. Input material: sorted CD4+, CD8+, or CD8+CD57+ T cells (not recorded which) from PBMCs. The receptors were sampled from a human donor in good health, serving as a control. Both conserved end residues are part of each CDR3. A D gene is named only where the DNA matches it firmly. Clone size, where shown, is once, few, many, or a class for clones that have expanded.

>NA|TRBV11-2|TRBJ2-5|NA
TGTGCCAGCAGGACCTTAAGCAGGGACACGAGACAAGAGACCCAGTACTTC
CASRTLSRDTRQETQYF
>NA|TRBV5-1|TRBJ2-7|NA
TGCGCCAGCAGCTTGCAGGACTACGAAAAGTACTTC
CASSLQDYEKYF
>TRBD1|TRBV7-2|TRBJ2-1|NA
TGTGCCAGCAGCTTAGGAACAGGGGGAGGCGACGAGCAGGAGCAGTTCTTC
CASSLGTGGGDEQEQFF
>NA|TRBV7-2|TRBJ2-7|once
TGTGCCAGCAGCTCCGGGACTGAAAAAACCCAGTACTTCTACTTC
CASSSGTEKTQYFYF
>TRBD1|TRBV19|TRBJ2-7|few
TGTGCCAGTAGTATATCGCAGGGGGCCGCCTACGAGCAGTACTTC
CASSISQGAAYEQYF
>NA|TRBV9|TRBJ1-5|NA
TGTGCCAGCAGCGTAGGACAAGGCTACGGGACTGAAGATTTT
CASSVGQGYGTEDF
>NA|TRBV2|TRBJ1-5|NA
TGTGCCAGCAGCTTGACGACACACCCTGGCCCGCCCCCGCATTTT
CASSLTTHPGPPPHF
>NA|TRBV9|TRBJ1-4|NA
TGTGCCAGCAGCGTAGATTCGGGACATCCGGCAACTAATGAAAAACTGTTTTTT
CASSVDSGHPATNEKLFF
>NA|TRBV25-1|TRBJ2-5|few
TGTGCCAGCAGTGAATTTGGGGGGCATCAGCCCCAGTACTTC
CASSEFGGHQPQYF
>TRBD2|TRBV5-4|TRBJ2-3|NA
TGTGCCAGCACCTATGGCGGGGGAGATACGCAGTATTTT
CASTYGGGDTQYF
>NA|TRBV2|TRBJ2-1|NA
TGTGCCAGCAGTGTGCGGGGCGATAGTTCTCCGCAGTTCTTC
CASSVRGDSSPQFF
>NA|TRBV20-1|TRBJ1-2|NA
TGCAGTGCTACATCCGGGACTAGGGCCTACACCTTC
CSATSGTRAYTF
>TRBD2|TRBV25-1|TRBJ2-1|NA
TGTGCCAGCAGCCGTAGCGGGGGGCGCGGCTACGAGCAGTTCTTC
CASSRSGGRGYEQFF
>NA|TRBV15|TRBJ1-1|few
TGTGCCACCAGCATACGAGGGACTGAAGCTTTCTTT
CATSIRGTEAFF
>NA|TRBV7-2|TRBJ1-4|once
TGTGCCAGCAGCCAGGACATTAACTATGGCTACACCTTCCTGTTTTTT
CASSQDINYGYTFLFF
>NA|TRBV7-2|TRBJ1-6|NA
TGTGCCAGCAGCTCCAGACAAGGGGCGCTGGATGAGCAGCCCCTCCACTTT
CASSSRQGALDEQPLHF
>TRBD1|TRBV18|TRBJ1-1|few
TGTGCCAGCTCACTAACTCCCATCGACAGGGACGCTGAAGCTTTCTTT
CASSLTPIDRDAEAFF
>NA|TRBV9|TRBJ2-1|NA
TGTGCCAGCAGCGTAGACCCAGCAGACTATGGCTACAAGTTCTTC
CASSVDPADYGYKFF
>NA|TRBV29-1|TRBJ2-2|NA
TGCAGCGTTGAGGGGGGGAACACCGGGGAGCTGTTTTTT
CSVEGGNTGELFF
>NA|TRBV7-6|TRBJ2-7|NA
TGTGCTAGCAGCTTAAACGGGGCTTCCTTACAACAATACTTC
CASSLNGASLQQYF